Listed below are T cell receptor beta chains from one sample, sequenced in a study of T cells expressing NK-cell markers. Reanalyzing the 5' RACE reads, TCRdb keeps one entry per CDR3 protein, without DNA. The listing contains 250,000 or so distinct CDR3 sequences. The sample taken for sequencing was blood T cells: a sorted CD56 or NKG2C T cell subset, CD4+ or CD8+ T cells, or bulk PBMC T cells (not recorded which). All receptors come from a woman aged 18-70 years in good health. Both conserved end residues are part of each CDR3.

J	V	CDR3
TRBJ2-7	TRBV6-5	CASSYAGGLSYEQYF
TRBJ1-6	TRBV12-3/TRBV12-4	CASSLMASPLHF
TRBJ2-5	TRBV7-2	CASSLAGGEKTQYF
TRBJ1-2	TRBV5-6	CASSPGPSNYGYTF
TRBJ1-1	TRBV7-2	CASSPKQGNTEAFF
TRBJ2-3	TRBV7-2	CASRVRGQGFDTQYF
TRBJ2-1	TRBV20-1	CSNRGGPGNEQFF
TRBJ2-2	TRBV12-3/TRBV12-4	CASSPTHGTNTGELFF
TRBJ2-1	TRBV6-2/TRBV6-3	CASSYSYNEQFF
TRBJ2-1	TRBV5-1	CASSLVVDNEQFF
TRBJ1-1	TRBV5-4	CASSRDGAGTEAFF
TRBJ2-3	TRBV5-1	CASSFGDPPSTDTQYF
TRBJ2-3	TRBV2	CASSRPSTDTQYF
TRBJ1-3	TRBV7-6	CASSPRAGRNTIYF